The next 15 T cell receptor beta chains were all read from a single sample in a study of OX40 agonist ivuxolimab in advanced cancers. Assay used: immunoSEQ multiplex PCR; TCRdb lists only in-frame clones, some missing. The sample includes approximately 100,000 clones, approximately 85% seen only once; the top ten take 3% to 4%. The sequencing here drew on CD4+ or CD8+ T cells sorted from blood, taken in a trial of the OX40 agonist ivuxolimab. All receptors derive from an adult with an advanced solid tumor such as melanoma, head and neck, liver or kidney cancer.

This sequence joins TRBV5-8 and TRBJ1-4; D gene unclear. This CDR3 has 16 amino acids. The V and J ends lost 4 bases and 8 bases respectively, with 21 bases between them. Germline CDR1 is SGHTS and CDR2 is YDEGEE. The CDR3 DNA reads TGTGCCAGCAGCCCCGGGCCAAGCTCCGTAGGGGAAAAACTGTTTTTT. It encodes CASSPGPSSVGEKLFF.

The rearrangement links TRBV28 to TRBJ1-5, with 8 bases that match TRBD1. With V trimmed by 8 bases and J by 4 bases, 4 bases remained unmatched. This CDR3 contains 13 residues. CDR1 and CDR2 from the germline V gene are MDHEN and SYDVKM. CDR3 nucleotides: TGTGCCAGCGCTACAGGGGGGAATCAGCCCCAGCATTTT. Encoded protein: CASATGGNQPQHF.

This rearrangement joins TRBV27 to TRBJ2-5; D gene unclear. CDR3 size: 14 residues. Germline-derived CDR1 and CDR2 are MNHEY and SMNVEV (reference sequence). With 5 bases removed from V and 2 bases from J, the gap between germline ends came to 12 bases. CDR3 protein: CASSAVSQQETQYF. In DNA form, the CDR3 reads TGTGCCAGCAGTGCAGTTAGCCAGCAAGAGACCCAGTACTTC.

The CDR3 here is CASSESREVRTGELFF. CDR3 nucleotides: TGCGCCAGCAGTGAGTCTAGGGAGGTGAGAACCGGGGAGCTGTTTTTT. The chain employs TRBV10-1 and TRBJ2-2; possibly TRBD2 for D (6 bases). The germline CDR1 and CDR2 sequences are WNHNN and SYGVQD (reference sequence). This CDR3 contains 16 residues. V lost 0 bases to trimming and J lost 5 bases, with 13 bases between them.

V and J are TRBV30 and TRBJ2-7, with unresolved D. Germline V lookup: CDR1 GTSNPN, CDR2 SVGIG (reference sequence). This CDR3 comprises 10 residues. V lost 3 bases and J 8 bases, leaving 8 bases between the germline ends. The chain's CDR3 is CAWSGVQQYF. CDR3 coding DNA: TGTGCCTGGAGCGGTGTGCAGCAGTACTTC.

The chain couples TRBV5-5 to TRBJ1-5, with D unclear. This CDR3 comprises 14 residues. Germline CDR1 reads SGHKS; CDR2 reads YYEKEE (reference sequence). With 4 bases removed from V and 3 bases from J, the gap between germline ends came to 11 bases. CDR3 sequence: CASSTGLVNQPQHF. In DNA, the CDR3 is TGTGCCAGCAGCACCGGACTTGTCAATCAGCCCCAGCATTTT.

CDR3 DNA: TGTGCCAGCAGTGGGGGGGAGGGCCGATGGGACATTCAGTACTTC. This sequence encodes CASSGGEGRWDIQYF. V gene TRBV5-4 combines with J gene TRBJ2-4; 7 bases are shared with TRBD2. There are 15 residues in the CDR3. V was clipped by 5 bases and J by 8 bases; unmatched bases: 13. Germline-derived CDR1 and CDR2 are SGHNT and YYREEE (reference sequence).

This clone has a handful of counts. The chain employs TRBV11-3 and TRBJ2-7, with unresolved D. Trimming stripped 5 bases from V and 3 bases from J, with 8 bases between. The CDR3 runs to 12 residues. CDR1 SGHNT and CDR2 YENEEA come from the germline V gene. The CDR3 region is CASSVGVYEQYF. CDR3 DNA: TGTGCCAGCAGCGTGGGCGTCTACGAGCAGTACTTC.

In this sample, this clone turned up a few times. The chain combines TRBV4-2 with TRBJ2-1, with TRBD2 matching 9 bases. Germline V gene lookup returns CDR1 LGHNA and CDR2 YNFKEQ. Losses at the gene ends were 1 base for V and 5 bases for J; bases not matched to a gene: 6. CDR3 length: 16 residues. CDR3: CASSQVRTSDDNEQFF. CDR3 DNA: TGTGCCAGCAGCCAAGTCCGGACTAGCGACGACAATGAGCAGTTCTTC.

The gene calls are TRBV5-4 and TRBJ2-1; 8 bases fit TRBD2. The CDR3 has 16 amino acids. Germline V gene data show CDR1 as SGHNT and CDR2 as YYREEE (reference sequence). V trimming: 3 bases; J trimming: 6 bases; junction bases outside the gene matches: 11. The CDR3 DNA reads TGTGCCAGCAGCTCAGCTTTGCGGGGGGACCGCAATGAGCAGTTCTTC. Amino acid sequence: CASSSALRGDRNEQFF.

The table lists this clone with a few counts. The V gene is TRBV6-5, the J gene TRBJ1-3; a possible D gene is TRBD1 (6 bases). Germline V gene sequence: CDR1 MNHEY, CDR2 SVGAGI. The CDR3 is made up of 15 amino acids. Trimming stripped 6 bases from V and 4 bases from J, with 16 bases between. In nucleotides, the CDR3 is TGTGCCAGCAGGTCCTGGGGGGCATCCGGAAACACCATATATTTT. Encoded protein: CASRSWGASGNTIYF.

This clone is a singleton in its sample. CDR3 DNA: TGTGCCAGTACCCTGTGGGGACAGAACCGAGGAAACACCATATATTTT. Translation: CASTLWGQNRGNTIYF. The chain employs TRBV19 and TRBJ1-3; 7 bases match TRBD1. The germline V gene encodes CDR1 LNHDA and CDR2 SQIVND (reference sequence). The V and J ends lost 7 bases and 4 bases, in that order; junction bases with no gene match: 13. The CDR3 length is 16 residues.

The chain couples TRBV6-5 to TRBJ1-2; a possible D gene is TRBD1 (6 bases). Germline V gives CDR1 MNHEY, CDR2 SVGAGI. The CDR3 has 15 amino acids. V was clipped by 0 bases and J by 0 bases, with 8 bases between them. DNA for the CDR3: TGTGCCAGCAGTTACTCTCCAGGGGCTAACTATGGCTACACCTTC. Its translation is CASSYSPGANYGYTF.

The rearrangement links TRBV6-1 to TRBJ1-5; no firm D call. V lost 10 bases and J lost 6, with 13 bases in between. CDR1 is MNHNS, CDR2 SASEGT, per germline. CDR3 size: 12 residues. DNA of the CDR3: TGTGCCACCGTTGTCTACGGTCAGCCCCAGCATTTT. Its translation is CATVVYGQPQHF.

This clone was observed once. This sequence joins TRBV29-1 and TRBJ2-6; D tentatively reads TRBD1 or TRBD2 (5 bases each). Trimming pared 6 bases from V and 2 bases from J, leaving 14 bases between. CDR1 SQVTM and CDR2 ANQGSEA come from the germline V gene. The CDR3 covers 15 residues. CDR3 residues: CSVGDAGTGANVLTF. CDR3 DNA sequence: TGCAGCGTGGGGGACGCGGGTACTGGGGCCAACGTCCTGACTTTC.